Included here is one T cell receptor beta chain sequence, with context. What it binds is unknown. One junction end does not reproduce the germline sequence, and a read error may be involved. These data belong to a study of CD8 T cells in ankylosing spondylitis. Whole-study results and caveats: There was a TCR beta motif, made of several highly homologous variants, that appeared characteristic of ankylosing spondylitis blood.

The CDR3 is made up of 14 amino acids. CDR1 is MNHNS and CDR2 is SASEGT in the germline V gene. TCRdb ran MiXCR on the 5' RACE reads and lists one entry per CDR3 protein. The sample records under 850,000 distinct CDR3 sequences, around 20% being singletons. The sequencing sample was made of blood, either unsorted or a sorted T cell fraction (not recorded which). The sequence was obtained from a male donor with ankylosing spondylitis. The rearrangement links TRBV6-1 to TRBJ1-2; the D gene is possibly TRBD1 (5 bases). CDR3 nucleotide sequence: TGTGCCAGCAGCCCATCGTCGGGGCTTTATGGCTTCACCTTC. This encodes CASSPSSGLYGFTF.